What follows are 30 T cell receptor beta chains derived from one specimen sequenced in a study of T cells after somatic rescue of genetic block. TCRdb's copy holds only in-frame clones and misses some; the assay was immunoSEQ multiplex PCR. The table has 60,000 to 90,000 clones, roughly 91% seen once. Input material: peripheral blood mononuclear cells (PBMCs). These receptors all stem from a man aged 30-40 years.

V and J are TRBV5-1 and TRBJ1-2, with D possibly TRBD1 on 6 matching bases. Trimming left V 3 bases short and J 4 bases short, with 13 bases between. The CDR3 runs to 14 residues. The germline CDR1 and CDR2 sequences are SGHRS and YFSETQ. The CDR3 protein is CASSSIDRSYGYTF. CDR3 bases: TGCGCCAGCAGCTCAATAGACAGGTCCTATGGCTACACCTTC.

This sequence joins TRBV30 and TRBJ2-7; a weak D match, TRBD1 (6 bases). The CDR3 consists of 15 residues. V was trimmed by 0 bases and J by 2 bases, leaving 14 bases between them. The germline V gene encodes CDR1 GTSNPN and CDR2 SVGIG (reference sequence). The CDR3 DNA is TGTGCCTGGAGTGTACAGGCAGGGGATCCCTACGAGCAGTACTTC. Its translation is CAWSVQAGDPYEQYF.

The chain joins TRBV2 to TRBJ1-2; a weak D match, TRBD1 (5 bases). The ends were cut back, 4 bases at V and 3 bases at J, with 15 bases in the middle. Germline values: CDR1 SNHLY, CDR2 FYNNEI. The length of the CDR3 is 15 residues. CDR3 region: CASSAVAGMDYGYTF. DNA of the CDR3: TGTGCCAGCAGTGCGGTCGCAGGGATGGACTATGGCTACACCTTC. The whole variable domain, filled in from reference TRBV2 and TRBJ1-2, reads EPEVTQTPSHQVTQMGQEVILRCVPISNHLYFYWYRQILGQKVEFLVSFYNNEISEKSEIFDDQFSVERPDGSNFTLKIRSTKLEDSAMYFCASSAVAGMDYGYTFGSGTRLTVV.

In this sample, this clone turned up once. The chain links TRBV4-1 to TRBJ2-6; D is possibly TRBD2 (5 bases). The CDR3 sequence is 17 residues long. V was pared by 3 bases and J by 0 bases, with 12 bases between. Germline CDR1 MGHRA, CDR2 YSYEKL. The CDR3 sequence is CASSQPTRNSGANVLTF. The CDR3 bases are TGCGCCAGCAGCCAGCCTACTAGAAACTCTGGGGCCAACGTCCTGACTTTC.

The chain couples TRBV5-1 to TRBJ2-3; D call uncertain. Germline V gene sequence: CDR1 SGHRS, CDR2 YFSETQ. The CDR3 is made up of 14 amino acids. Between the trimmed V and J ends, which lost 3 bases and 7 bases, there was a span of 15 bases. The CDR3 nucleotides read TGCGCCAGCAGCTCCGGGTCGGAGATCTATACGCAGTATTTT. This codes for CASSSGSEIYTQYF.

This clone was picked up a small number of times. The J gene is TRBJ1-2, the V gene TRBV5-6, with 9 bases matching TRBD1. Germline CDR1 SGHDT, CDR2 YYEEEE. The CDR3 covers 15 residues. The V segment lost 3 bases and the J segment 6 bases; nucleotides outside the gene matches: 9. The CDR3 region has the DNA TGTGCCAGCAGCTGGGCCGGGACAGGGAGTCATGGCTACACCTTC. Protein product: CASSWAGTGSHGYTF. Complete variable domain (other parts from reference TRBV5-6 and TRBJ1-2): DAGVTQSPTHLIKTRGQQVTLRCSPKSGHDTVSWYQQALGQGPQFIFQYYEEEERQRGNFPDRFSGHQFPNYSSELNVNALLLGDSALYLCASSWAGTGSHGYTFGSGTRLTVV.

This clone has just a few counts. The chain employs TRBV30 and TRBJ1-1, with unresolved D. V lost 2 bases and J lost 3, with 10 bases in between. Germline values: CDR1 GTSNPN, CDR2 SVGIG (reference sequence). The CDR3 contains 13 residues. The CDR3 nucleotides read TGTGCCTGGAGTTCGGGCAGCTACACTGAAGCTTTCTTT. Its protein is CAWSSGSYTEAFF.

This clone has just one count. This chain connects TRBV4-2 to TRBJ1-4; 11 bases match TRBD1. From germline, CDR1 is LGHNA and CDR2 YNFKEQ. After removal of 4 bases from V and 2 bases from J, the junction contained 6 bases not matched to a gene. This CDR3 has 17 residues. CDR3 sequence (DNA): TGTGCCAGCAGCCGACGGGGACAGGGGGGGACTAATGAAAAACTGTTTTTT. Encoded protein: CASSRRGQGGTNEKLFF.

This clone was found a few times. The chain is built from TRBV7-9 and TRBJ2-5, with TRBD1 matching 8 bases. Germline-derived CDR1 and CDR2 are SEHNR and FQNEAQ (reference sequence). CDR3 length: 12 residues. Trimming took 7 bases from V and 4 from J; bases not matched to a gene: 2. The CDR3 loop is CASTTGVETQYF. The CDR3, as DNA: TGTGCCAGCACGACAGGGGTAGAGACCCAGTACTTC.

The rearrangement uses TRBV2 and TRBJ1-2; D remains ambiguous. V lost 0 bases to trimming and J lost 0 bases, with 2 bases between them. From germline, CDR1 is SNHLY and CDR2 FYNNEI. This CDR3 is 13 amino acids long. The CDR3 region is CASSEASNYGYTF. CDR3 nucleotide sequence: TGTGCCAGCAGTGAAGCCTCTAACTATGGCTACACCTTC.

This clone was seen once. This chain links TRBV7-2 with TRBJ2-1, with TRBD1 identical over 9 bases. CDR3 length equals 13 residues. Germline V gene sequence: CDR1 SGHTA, CDR2 FQGNSA. V lost 3 bases, J lost 6 bases, and 0 bases stayed unmatched. The CDR3 DNA reads as TGTGCCAGCAGCTTGGACAGGGGCAATGAGCAGTTCTTC. Its protein is CASSLDRGNEQFF.

This clone occurred a few times. The rearrangement joins TRBV28 to TRBJ1-5; TRBD1 agrees at 8 bases. J lost 4 bases, V lost 5 bases, and 7 bases had no gene match. Germline loops: CDR1 MDHEN, CDR2 SYDVKM. This CDR3 has 15 amino acids. CDR3 nucleotides: TGTGCCAGCAGTCCCGGACAGGGCCCAAATCAGCCCCAGCATTTT. Its protein product is CASSPGQGPNQPQHF.

The chain recombines TRBV2 with TRBJ1-1, with D possibly matching TRBD1 (6 bases). This CDR3 is built from 14 residues. CDR1 and CDR2 (germline): SNHLY, FYNNEI. Trimming took off 4 bases at V and 6 bases at J, with 15 bases between the two ends. Written as DNA, the CDR3 is TGTGCCAGCAGTGGTGCGGGGGCGACCCCTGAAGCTTTCTTT. Translating it yields CASSGAGATPEAFF.

This clone was seen a single time. The rearrangement uses TRBV5-1 and TRBJ2-1; D gene uncertain. With 0 bases removed from V and 6 bases from J, the gap between germline ends came to 1 base. Germline CDR1 reads SGHRS; CDR2 reads YFSETQ. The CDR3 consists of 11 residues. The CDR3 loop is CASSLGNEQFF. DNA for the CDR3: TGCGCCAGCAGCTTGGGCAATGAGCAGTTCTTC.

In this sample, this clone turned up a few times. The chain is built from TRBV25-1 and TRBJ2-7; D might be TRBD1 (6 bases). CDR1 and CDR2 from the germline V gene are MGHDK and SYGVNS. V lost 4 bases to trimming and J lost 3 bases, with 19 bases between them. The CDR3 sequence is 16 residues long. The CDR3 here is CASSVPLRTVIYEQYF. CDR3 sequence (DNA): TGTGCCAGCAGTGTCCCCCTGAGGACAGTGATCTACGAGCAGTACTTC.

This clone was detected a few times. The rearrangement joins TRBV28 to TRBJ1-5, with 12 positions matching TRBD1. Looked up from germline, CDR1 is MDHEN and CDR2 is SYDVKM. The CDR3 totals 16 residues. Trimming took 4 bases from V and 7 from J; bases not matched to a gene: 8. This CDR3 reads CASSSGQGARWQPQHF. CDR3 nucleotide sequence: TGTGCCAGCAGTTCGGGACAGGGGGCTCGGTGGCAGCCCCAGCATTTT.

The chain links TRBV6-6 to TRBJ2-4, with D possibly being TRBD2 (8 bases). From germline, CDR1 is MNHNY and CDR2 SVGAGI (reference sequence). CDR3 size: 16 residues. The germline V and J ends were trimmed by 4 bases and 6 bases, with 19 bases remaining between them. CDR3 amino acids: CASSSSGGRQGNIQYF. The CDR3 coding sequence is TGTGCCAGCAGTTCCTCGGGGGGGCGACAGGGAAACATTCAGTACTTC.

The rearrangement links TRBV11-2 to TRBJ1-3; 7 positions match TRBD1. The ends lost 2 bases at V and 2 bases at J; junction bases unmatched: 6. CDR3 length: 16 amino acids. Germline V gene sequence: CDR1 SGHAT, CDR2 FQNNGV. The CDR3 nucleotides are TGTGCCAGCAGCTTAATGGGCAGGGGGACTGGAAACACCATATATTTT. Protein: CASSLMGRGTGNTIYF.

The chain uses TRBV7-8 and TRBJ2-1; D ambiguous. Trimming stripped 2 bases from V and 1 base from J, with 9 bases between. The CDR3 extends over 15 amino acids. Germline-derived CDR1 and CDR2 are SGHVS and FQNEAQ. CDR3 protein: CASSLSAPSYNEQFF. The CDR3 bases are TGTGCCAGCAGCTTATCAGCCCCTTCCTACAATGAGCAGTTCTTC.

The chain has TRBV28 and TRBJ2-1, with D unresolved. V dropped 1 base and J dropped 3 bases, with 16 bases sitting between them. This CDR3 spans 17 amino acids. CDR1 and CDR2 from the germline V gene are MDHEN and SYDVKM. This chain's CDR3 is CASSLSSGRSNYNEQFF. CDR3 DNA sequence: TGTGCCAGCAGTTTATCATCAGGCCGCTCGAACTACAATGAGCAGTTCTTC.

The chain is built from TRBV11-2 and TRBJ2-2; TRBD1 is a possible D gene (6 bases). The CDR3 has 16 amino acids. V shed 1 base and J shed 7 bases, with 16 bases lying between them. CDR1 and CDR2 (germline): SGHAT, FQNNGV. CDR3 sequence: CASSLVVPGDFGELFF. In DNA form, the CDR3 reads TGTGCCAGCAGCTTAGTGGTCCCAGGGGATTTCGGGGAGCTGTTTTTT.

The rearrangement links TRBV6-5 to TRBJ2-3; D perhaps matches TRBD2 (7 bases). The germline V gene has CDR1 MNHEY and CDR2 SVGAGI. The V end lost 10 bases, the J end lost 4 bases, and 12 bases lay between the germline ends. The CDR3 totals 12 residues. Here the CDR3 DNA reads TGTGCCACCTCGGGGGGCCCAGATACGCAGTATTTT. This codes for CATSGGPDTQYF.

This clone occurred once. The chain links TRBV29-1 to TRBJ1-2; D is possibly TRBD1 (5 bases). V lost 8 bases and J lost 5, with 12 bases in between. Germline lookup yields CDR1 SQVTM and CDR2 ANQGSEA. This CDR3 contains 11 residues. The CDR3: CSSRGDYGYTF. For the CDR3, the DNA is TGCAGCTCAAGAGGGGATTATGGCTACACCTTC.

DNA of the CDR3: TGTGCCAGCAGCTTGGAAAGGGAGGATGTCGAGCAGTACTTC. Encoded protein: CASSLEREDVEQYF. The genes are TRBV4-2 and TRBJ2-7; D perhaps matches TRBD2 (6 bases). The CDR3 is 14 amino acids. Germline CDR1 reads LGHNA; CDR2 reads YNFKEQ. The ends were cut back, 5 bases at V and 6 bases at J, with 17 bases in the middle.

The V gene is TRBV2, the J gene TRBJ2-2; 9 bases line up with TRBD1. V dropped 6 bases and J dropped 7; count of bases not matched to a gene: 6. Per germline, CDR1 SNHLY and CDR2 FYNNEI. The CDR3 is 14 amino acids. CDR3 DNA sequence: TGTGCCAGCAGGGAGGGACAGGGCTACGGGGAGCTGTTTTTT. It translates to CASREGQGYGELFF.

This clone was counted between two and nine times. The rearrangement links TRBV6-1 to TRBJ1-6; TRBD1 might be the D (6 bases). This CDR3 region has 13 residues. From germline, CDR1 is MNHNS and CDR2 SASEGT. V gave up 11 bases and J gave up 9 bases, with 17 bases separating them. The CDR3, as DNA: TGTGCCGGAGCACTAGGGGGGAGTTCACCCCTCCACTTT. Its protein product is CAGALGGSSPLHF.

This sequence joins TRBV2 and TRBJ2-7, with 9 bases identical to TRBD1. This CDR3 is built from 14 residues. With 7 bases clipped from V and 1 base from J, the junction kept 5 bases outside the gene matches. Germline CDR1 is SNHLY and CDR2 is FYNNEI. CDR3 DNA: TGTGCCAGCAACACAGGGGGCGGGTCCTACGAGCAGTACTTC. It translates to CASNTGGGSYEQYF.

This clone was found once. The chain recombines TRBV10-3 with TRBJ2-7; 10 bases agree with TRBD2. CDR1 is ENHRY and CDR2 is SYGVKD in the germline V gene. Trimming removed 6 bases from V and 2 bases from J; junction bases left unmatched: 7. The CDR3 contains 15 residues. CDR3 sequence (DNA): TGTGCCATCAGGGGGACTAGCGAAAGAACCTACGAGCAGTACTTC. Amino acid sequence: CAIRGTSERTYEQYF.

The V call is TRBV18, the J call TRBJ2-2, with no clear D. Germline V gene data show CDR1 as KGHSH and CDR2 as LQKENI. V was cut by 5 bases and J by 0 bases, with 13 bases left in between. The CDR3 has 16 residues. CDR3 loop: CASSEQETSNTGELFF. CDR3 coding DNA: TGTGCCAGCTCAGAGCAGGAGACTTCGAACACCGGGGAGCTGTTTTTT. The full variable domain, with the rest looked up from reference TRBV18 and TRBJ2-2, is NAGVMQNPRHLVRRRGQEARLRCSPMKGHSHVYWYRQLPEEGLKFMVYLQKENIIDESGMPKERFSAEFPKEGPSILRIQQVVRGDSAAYFCASSEQETSNTGELFFGEGSRLTVL.

The CDR3 region has the DNA TGCGCCAGCAGCTTCCAAGAGACCCAGTACTTC. This sequence encodes CASSFQETQYF. The V call is TRBV5-1, the J call TRBJ2-5; D not resolved. Trimming took off 2 bases at V and 1 base at J, with 0 bases between the two ends. Germline CDR1 and CDR2: SGHRS and YFSETQ. The CDR3 covers 11 residues.